The 18 T cell receptor beta chains below come from one sample, sequenced in a study of T cells in Graves' hyperthyroidism and ophthalmopathy. It was RNA transcripts that yielded the amplified TCR beta CDR3 regions. Researchers ran a first-round RT-PCR on the TCR CDR3 using the HTBI primer set. TCRdb independently ran MiXCR on the multiplex PCR reads; one entry per CDR3 protein. Of about 620,000 distinct CDR3 sequences listed, under 20% are singletons. Sequencing used blood. These receptors were taken from a woman under 40 with Graves' hyperthyroidism.

This clonotype was seen repeatedly, ten times or more. The chain links TRBV20-1 to TRBJ1-6, with a tentative D call TRBD1 (5 bases). CDR3 length: 13 amino acids. Trimming shortened V by 4 bases and J by 10 bases, and 14 bases separated the two germline ends. Germline-derived CDR1 and CDR2 are DFQATT and SNEGSKA (reference sequence). In DNA, the CDR3 is TGCAGTGCTACCAGGGAGCCCGACTCACCCCTCCACTTT. Protein product: CSATREPDSPLHF.

At least ten counts were recorded for this clonotype. The V call is TRBV20-1, the J call TRBJ2-3, with 7 bases fitting TRBD2. Per the germline V gene, CDR1 is DFQATT and CDR2 is SNEGSKA (reference sequence). The length of the CDR3 is 15 residues. Trimming cost V 6 bases and J 2 bases; bases outside gene matches: 11. CDR3 sequence: CSAFARETFTDTQYF. The CDR3 DNA reads TGCAGTGCATTTGCGCGGGAGACCTTCACAGATACGCAGTATTTT.

V gene TRBV20-1 combines with J gene TRBJ2-7, with 8 positions matching TRBD2. The V segment lost 5 bases and the J segment 4 bases; nucleotides outside the gene matches: 10. The CDR3 is 14 amino acids. Germline CDR1 reads DFQATT; CDR2 reads SNEGSKA (reference sequence). The CDR3 sequence is CSASLAGGLYEQYF. The CDR3 region has the DNA TGCAGTGCTTCGCTAGCGGGCGGACTATACGAGCAGTACTTC.

This clonotype has ten or more counts. The chain couples TRBV11-3 to TRBJ2-1; tentatively, D is TRBD2 (6 bases). This CDR3 is 16 amino acids long. Germline assignment: CDR1 SGHNT and CDR2 YENEEA. The V gene lost 4 bases and the J gene lost 8 bases, with 21 bases spanning the gap. The CDR3 region is CASSSGGRGVGDEQFF. Written as DNA, the CDR3 is TGTGCCAGCAGCTCCGGAGGGCGGGGTGTTGGCGATGAGCAGTTCTTC.

This clonotype was counted ten times or more. The chain employs TRBV20-1 and TRBJ2-1, with TRBD1 matching over 10 bases. The V and J ends lost 6 bases and 8 bases, in that order; junction bases with no gene match: 10. CDR3 size: 14 residues. Germline CDR1 reads DFQATT; CDR2 reads SNEGSKA (reference sequence). DNA of the CDR3: TGCAGTGCCATCGGACAGGGGGTCGTCGATGAGCAGTTCTTC. Translation gives CSAIGQGVVDEQFF.

This clonotype was recorded at least ten times. The rearrangement joins TRBV20-1 to TRBJ2-5; D is ambiguous. Trimming took 5 bases from V and 6 from J, leaving 13 bases between them. Germline V gives CDR1 DFQATT, CDR2 SNEGSKA (reference sequence). The CDR3 consists of 12 residues. CDR3 amino acids: CSALYHGQTQYF. Written as DNA, the CDR3 is TGCAGTGCTCTGTATCATGGGCAGACCCAGTACTTC.

This clonotype has a count of ten or more. The CDR3 coding sequence is TGCGCCAGCAGCTTGGGATCTGGAAACACCATATATTTT. Its protein product is CASSLGSGNTIYF. J is TRBJ1-3 and V is TRBV5-1; no definite D call. This CDR3 has 13 residues. Trimming took 0 bases from V and 1 from J, leaving 2 bases between them. Germline V gene data show CDR1 as SGHRS and CDR2 as YFSETQ.

Turning to this clonotype: A much larger clone is a single base away; this may be a read error. The chain links TRBV28 to TRBJ2-5, with D unclear. V was trimmed by 7 bases and J by 4 bases, leaving 13 bases between them. The CDR3 runs to 13 residues. Germline CDR1 is MDHEN and CDR2 is SYDVKM. CDR3 protein: CASTPRGRETQYF. In nucleotides, the CDR3 is TGTGCCAGCACTCCAAGAGGAAGAGAGACCCAGTACTTC.

This clonotype was recorded many times. V gene TRBV7-9 combines with J gene TRBJ2-1; 8 bases line up with TRBD2. Germline V gives CDR1 SEHNR, CDR2 FQNEAQ (reference sequence). V shed 1 base and J 8 bases; nucleotides not matched to a gene: 7. The CDR3 totals 15 residues. CDR3 sequence reads: CASSLGLAQSDEQFF. CDR3 coding DNA: TGTGCCAGCAGCTTAGGACTAGCGCAGTCCGATGAGCAGTTCTTC. Filled out from reference TRBV7-9 and TRBJ2-1, the complete variable domain reads DTGVSQNPRHKITKRGQNVTFRCDPISEHNRLYWYRQTLGQGPEFLTYFQNEAQLEKSRLLSDRFSAERPKGSFSTLEIQRTEQGDSAMYLCASSLGLAQSDEQFFGPGTRLTVL.

For the CDR3, the DNA is TGTGCCAGCAGTTCCCCCACAGGGATACACTACGAGCAGTACTTC. Its protein product is CASSSPTGIHYEQYF. The rearrangement links TRBV28 to TRBJ2-7; TRBD1 is a possible D gene (6 bases). The CDR3 totals 15 residues. Germline values: CDR1 MDHEN, CDR2 SYDVKM. V shed 4 bases and J shed 3 bases, with 16 bases lying between them.

The chain employs TRBV4-3 and TRBJ2-7; D gene unclear. The CDR3 extends over 17 amino acids. The germline gives CDR1 LGHNA, CDR2 YSLEER. Trimming left V 1 base short and J 3 bases short, with 19 bases between. CDR3 DNA sequence: TGCGCCAGCAGCCAAGTTCTCGTGACACTATCACGCTACGAGCAGTACTTC. Its translation: CASSQVLVTLSRYEQYF.

The chain links TRBV6-9 to TRBJ2-7; TRBD2 matches at 11 bases. In germline, CDR1 is MNHGY, CDR2 SVAAGI. The CDR3 runs 15 residues. V was pared by 3 bases and J by 4 bases, with 5 bases of the junction left unmatched. CDR3 nucleotides: TGTGCCAGCAGTTACGGGACTAGCGGATTTTACGAGCAGTACTTC. This gives the protein CASSYGTSGFYEQYF.

This clonotype was found a few times. The chain has TRBV5-1 and TRBJ2-7, with 13 positions matching TRBD2. Germline V CDR1 and CDR2: SGHRS, YFSETQ. Trimming at V came to 0 bases and at J to 3 bases, leaving 3 bases not matched to a gene. The CDR3 runs to 16 residues. CDR3 nucleotides: TGCGCCAGCAGCTTGGAGGGGACTAGCGGGAACTACGAGCAGTACTTC. The encoded protein is CASSLEGTSGNYEQYF.

Comment on this clonotype: A much larger clone lies one base from this, so it may be a read error. The V gene is TRBV30, the J gene TRBJ2-1, with 11 positions matching TRBD2. Germline CDR1 GTSNPN, CDR2 SVGIG (reference sequence). There are 16 residues in the CDR3. Here the CDR3 reads CAWTRLAGGLGNEQSF. CDR3 coding DNA: TGTGCCTGGACCCGGCTAGCGGGAGGCCTCGGCAATGAGCAGTCCTTC.

The gene calls are TRBV28 and TRBJ1-5, with a possible D match to TRBD1 (6 bases). CDR1 MDHEN and CDR2 SYDVKM come from the germline V gene. V was shortened by 8 bases and J by 5 bases, with 19 bases between the two germline ends. CDR3 length: 15 residues. This CDR3 reads CASGPQGEGYQPQHF. The DNA of the CDR3 is TGTGCCAGCGGACCACAGGGAGAAGGGTATCAGCCCCAGCATTTT. Complete variable domain (other parts from reference TRBV28 and TRBJ1-5): DVKVTQSSRYLVKRTGEKVFLECVQDMDHENMFWYRQDPGLGLRLIYFSYDVKMKEKGDIPEGYSVSREKKERFSLILESASTNQTSMYLCASGPQGEGYQPQHFGDGTRLSIL.

This chain joins TRBV7-8 and TRBJ2-3; D is unresolved. The CDR3 totals 16 residues. Trimming pared 3 bases from V and 5 bases from J, leaving 18 bases between. In germline, CDR1 is SGHVS, CDR2 FQNEAQ. The DNA for the CDR3 is TGTGCCAGCAGCTTCCCGGTTTCGATAGAGCAAGATACGCAGTATTTT. Its translation: CASSFPVSIEQDTQYF.

This clonotype has at least ten counts. The chain combines TRBV6-1 with TRBJ1-5; 7 nucleotides match TRBD1. CDR3 length: 14 amino acids. In germline, CDR1 is MNHNS, CDR2 SASEGT. V was clipped by 2 bases and J by 2 bases; unmatched bases: 0. The CDR3 spells CASSEQGGNQPQHF. In DNA, the CDR3 is TGTGCCAGCAGTGAACAGGGGGGCAATCAGCCCCAGCATTTT.

This clonotype was observed at least ten times. DNA for the CDR3: TGCAGTGCTGAGTTGAACACTGAAGCTTTCTTT. Encoded protein: CSAELNTEAFF. The chain links TRBV20-1 to TRBJ1-1; D ambiguous. The CDR3 extends over 11 amino acids. The V end lost 5 bases, the J end lost 0 bases, and 4 bases lay between the germline ends. The V gene's germline CDR1 is DFQATT and CDR2 SNEGSKA (reference sequence).